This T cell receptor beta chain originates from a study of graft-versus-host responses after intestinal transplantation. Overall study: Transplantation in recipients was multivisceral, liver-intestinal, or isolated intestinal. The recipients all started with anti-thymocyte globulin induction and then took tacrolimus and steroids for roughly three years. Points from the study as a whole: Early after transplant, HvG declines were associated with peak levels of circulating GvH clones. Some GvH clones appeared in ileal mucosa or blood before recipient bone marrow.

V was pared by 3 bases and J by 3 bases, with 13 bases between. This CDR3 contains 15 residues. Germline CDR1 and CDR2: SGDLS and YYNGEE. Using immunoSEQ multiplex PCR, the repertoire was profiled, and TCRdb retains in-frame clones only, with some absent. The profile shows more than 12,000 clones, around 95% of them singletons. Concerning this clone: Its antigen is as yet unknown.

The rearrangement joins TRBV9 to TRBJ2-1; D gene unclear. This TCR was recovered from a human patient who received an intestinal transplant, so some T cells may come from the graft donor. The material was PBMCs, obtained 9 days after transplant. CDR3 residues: CASSGSGPNYNEQFF. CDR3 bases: TGTGCCAGCAGCGGATCCGGGCCCAACTACAATGAGCAGTTCTTC. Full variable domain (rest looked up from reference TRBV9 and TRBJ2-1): DSGVTQTPKHLITATGQRVTLRCSPRSGDLSVYWYQQSLDQGLQFLIQYYNGEERAKGNILERFSAQQFPDLHSELNLSSLELGDSALYFCASSGSGPNYNEQFFGPGTRLTVL.